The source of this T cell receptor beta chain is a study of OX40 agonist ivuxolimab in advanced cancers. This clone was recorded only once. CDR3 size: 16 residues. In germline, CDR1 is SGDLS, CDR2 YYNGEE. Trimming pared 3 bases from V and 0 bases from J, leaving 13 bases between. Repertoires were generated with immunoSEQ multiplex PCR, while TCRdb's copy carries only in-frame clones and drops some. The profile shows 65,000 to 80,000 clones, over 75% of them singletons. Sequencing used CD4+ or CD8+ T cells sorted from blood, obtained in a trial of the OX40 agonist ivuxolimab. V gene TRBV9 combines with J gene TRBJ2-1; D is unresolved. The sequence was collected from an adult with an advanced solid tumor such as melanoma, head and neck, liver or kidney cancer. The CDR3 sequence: CASSAQTFNSYNEQFF. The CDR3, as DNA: TGTGCCAGCAGCGCACAGACATTTAACTCCTACAATGAGCAGTTCTTC.